The sequence of this T cell receptor beta chain was determined in a study of cytomegalovirus exposure and HLA in healthy donors. Points from the study as a whole: HLA-A and HLA-B allele assignments for most subjects were reportedly predicted accurately using TCR beta sequences. A link between a missense DCLRE1C variant and TCR beta V- and J-gene trimming emerged from a later analysis. In a later analysis, several top co-occurrence clusters appeared linked to parvovirus B19, influenza, CMV and Epstein-Barr virus.

The sample holds a few counts of this clone. As yet, its antigen is unknown. PCR involved 60 Vbeta and 13 Jbeta primers. Using immunoSEQ multiplex PCR, the repertoire was profiled, and TCRdb retains in-frame clones only, with some absent. This repertoire shows 100,000 to 150,000 clones, more than 80% found once; its top ten account for 5.9%. After removal of 1 base from V and 8 bases from J, the junction contained 7 bases not matched to a gene. CDR3 length: 15 amino acids. From germline, CDR1 is LGHNA and CDR2 YSLEER. Samples came from healthy bone marrow donors. This sequence joins TRBV4-3 and TRBJ2-1, with 8 bases that match TRBD2. Material: PBMCs. This sequence originates from a woman between 40 and 50 years old in good health and CMV-seropositive. The CDR3, as DNA: TGCGCCAGCAGCCAAGTCTCTCGGGAGGGAGATGAGCAGTTCTTC. This translates into CASSQVSREGDEQFF.